This is a list of T cell receptor beta chains from one sample in a study of human T cells and chemical hapten exposure. MiXCR, run by TCRdb on the RACE reads, gives a single entry per CDR3 protein. The table has around 40,000 distinct CDR3 sequences, 9.5% to 15% seen once. The sequences come from whole blood, collected in connection with sensitization to the hapten diphenylcyclopropenone (DPC). The receptors shown here come from a woman between 35 and 50 years old with alopecia areata. Some clones in this sample may be carry-over from other donors' samples. The CDR3 runs from the conserved cysteine through the conserved F or W. Not all rows give a size; the values are once, few, many and, for expanded clones, a class.

abundance,v_gene,j_gene,CDR3aa
.,TRBV4-2,TRBJ1-6,CASSNDFASDNSPLHF
.,TRBV29-1,TRBJ2-1,CSGLYNEQFF
few,TRBV5-1,TRBJ1-5,CASSFQGGNQPQHF
few,TRBV28,TRBJ2-2,CASSPRVSLTGELFF
many,TRBV6-2/TRBV6-3,TRBJ2-1,CASSTYSSSEQFF
few,TRBV29-1,TRBJ2-3,CSVEGVFNTQYF
few,TRBV28,TRBJ2-5,CASSLGRPASIPETQYF
.,TRBV20-1,TRBJ2-3,CSGPGQGRTDTQYF
many,TRBV29-1,TRBJ2-3,CSVAPQGFTDTQYF
many,TRBV7-9,TRBJ2-1,CASSLAQVRSYNEQFF
few,TRBV6-1,TRBJ2-4,CASSETSGGPTNIQYF
.,TRBV28,TRBJ1-2,CASSFRSEINYGYTF
few,TRBV20-1,TRBJ2-4,CSARVSGEGNIQYF
many,TRBV4-2,TRBJ2-7,CASSQGQGTYEQYF
.,TRBV28,TRBJ2-5,CASSWGLEETQYF
.,TRBV6-2/TRBV6-3,TRBJ1-2,CASSQNNYGYTF
few,TRBV29-1,TRBJ1-2,CSADTHQGIDYGYTF
once,TRBV7-2,TRBJ1-1,CASSLPGYTEAFF
few,TRBV20-1,TRBJ2-7,CSATLTGDYEQYF
.,TRBV29-1,TRBJ2-5,CSVEDLARGVAQYF
few,TRBV21-1,TRBJ1-2,CASSPKLQNGYTF
many,TRBV18,TRBJ1-6,CASSLGDNSPLHF
few,TRBV29-1,TRBJ1-5,CSVEDSGKQPQHF
.,TRBV28,TRBJ2-5,CASQQRGREETQYF
many,TRBV9,TRBJ2-7,CASSVRAENFYEQYF
many,TRBV28,TRBJ2-3,CASSLTGTGGTSRDTQYF
.,TRBV5-1,TRBJ1-2,CASSTTGAYGYTF
.,TRBV5-1,TRBJ1-1,CASSNSHGNTEAFF
.,TRBV4-3,TRBJ1-1,CASSRERGVTEAFF
.,TRBV28,TRBJ1-1,CASKLGNTEAFF
many,TRBV10-1,TRBJ1-1,CASSDGGNTEAFF